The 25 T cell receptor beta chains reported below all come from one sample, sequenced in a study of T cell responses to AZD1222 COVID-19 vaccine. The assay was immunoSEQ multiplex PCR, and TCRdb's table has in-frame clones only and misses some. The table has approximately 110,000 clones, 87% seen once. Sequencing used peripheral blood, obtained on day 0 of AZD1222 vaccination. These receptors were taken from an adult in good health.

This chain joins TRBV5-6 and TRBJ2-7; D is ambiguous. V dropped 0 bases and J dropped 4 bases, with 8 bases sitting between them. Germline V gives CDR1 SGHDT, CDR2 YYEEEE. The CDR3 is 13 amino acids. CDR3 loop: CASSLVGSYEQYF. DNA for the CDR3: TGTGCCAGCAGCTTGGTGGGGTCTTACGAGCAGTACTTC.

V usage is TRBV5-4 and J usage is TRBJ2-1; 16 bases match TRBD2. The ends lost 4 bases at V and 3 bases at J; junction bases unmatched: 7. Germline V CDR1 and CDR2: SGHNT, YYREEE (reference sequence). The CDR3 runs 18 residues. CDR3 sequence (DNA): TGTGCCAGCAGCCCAGGGACTAGCGGGGGGGCCAGCTACAATGAGCAGTTCTTC. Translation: CASSPGTSGGASYNEQFF.

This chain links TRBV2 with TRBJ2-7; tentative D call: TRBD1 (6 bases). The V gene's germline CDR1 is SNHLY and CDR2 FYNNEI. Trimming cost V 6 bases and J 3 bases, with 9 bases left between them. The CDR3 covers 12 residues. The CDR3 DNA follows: TGTGCCAGCAGGATACAGGGCTACGAGCAGTACTTC. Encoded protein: CASRIQGYEQYF.

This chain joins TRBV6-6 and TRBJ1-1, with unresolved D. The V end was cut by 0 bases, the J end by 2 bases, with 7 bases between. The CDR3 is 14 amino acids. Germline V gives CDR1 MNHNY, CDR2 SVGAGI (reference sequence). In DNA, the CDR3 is TGTGCCAGCAGTTACTCTCTGGGTAACACTGAAGCTTTCTTT. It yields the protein CASSYSLGNTEAFF.

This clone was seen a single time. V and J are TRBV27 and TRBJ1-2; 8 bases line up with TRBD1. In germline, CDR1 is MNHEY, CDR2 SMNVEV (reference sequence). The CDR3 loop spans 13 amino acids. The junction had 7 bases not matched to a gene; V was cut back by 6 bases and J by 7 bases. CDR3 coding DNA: TGTGCCAGCAGCCTGGACAGGGTGGGTGGCTACACCTTC. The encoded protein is CASSLDRVGGYTF.

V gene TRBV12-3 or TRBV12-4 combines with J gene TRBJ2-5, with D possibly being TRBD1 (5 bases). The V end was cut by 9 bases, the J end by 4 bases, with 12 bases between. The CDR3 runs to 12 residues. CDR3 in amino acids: CASQGVLETQYF. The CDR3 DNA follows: TGTGCCAGTCAGGGTGTTTTAGAGACCCAGTACTTC.

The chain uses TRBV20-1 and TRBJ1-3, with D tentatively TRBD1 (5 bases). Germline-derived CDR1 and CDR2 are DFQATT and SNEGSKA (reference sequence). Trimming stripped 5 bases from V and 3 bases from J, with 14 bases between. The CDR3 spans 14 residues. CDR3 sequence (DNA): TGCAGTGCTCGTGGGGGTCGGGGTGGAAACACCATATATTTT. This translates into CSARGGRGGNTIYF.

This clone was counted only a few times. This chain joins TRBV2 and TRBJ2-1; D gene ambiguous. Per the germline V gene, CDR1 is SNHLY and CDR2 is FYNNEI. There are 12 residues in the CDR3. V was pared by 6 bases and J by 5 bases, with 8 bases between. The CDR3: CASRLQHNEQFF. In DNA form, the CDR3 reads TGTGCCAGCAGGCTCCAACACAATGAGCAGTTCTTC.

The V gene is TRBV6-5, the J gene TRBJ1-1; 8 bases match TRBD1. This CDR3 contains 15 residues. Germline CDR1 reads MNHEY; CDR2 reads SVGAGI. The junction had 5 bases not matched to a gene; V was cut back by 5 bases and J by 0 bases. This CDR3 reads CASSLQGALNTEAFF. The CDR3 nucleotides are TGTGCCAGCAGTCTTCAGGGGGCCTTGAACACTGAAGCTTTCTTT.

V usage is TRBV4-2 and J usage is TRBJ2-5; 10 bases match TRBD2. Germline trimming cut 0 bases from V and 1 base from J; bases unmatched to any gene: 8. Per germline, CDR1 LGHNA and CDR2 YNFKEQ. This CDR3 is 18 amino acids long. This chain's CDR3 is CASSQDYALAGAQETQYF. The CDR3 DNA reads TGTGCCAGCAGCCAAGATTACGCCCTAGCGGGGGCCCAAGAGACCCAGTACTTC.

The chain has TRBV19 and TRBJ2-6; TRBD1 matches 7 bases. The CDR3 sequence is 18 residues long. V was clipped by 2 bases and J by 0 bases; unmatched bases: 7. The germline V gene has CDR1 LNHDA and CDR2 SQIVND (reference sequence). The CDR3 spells CASSIRDSKDSGANVLTF. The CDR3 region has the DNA TGTGCCAGTAGTATAAGGGACAGTAAAGACTCTGGGGCCAACGTCCTGACTTTC.

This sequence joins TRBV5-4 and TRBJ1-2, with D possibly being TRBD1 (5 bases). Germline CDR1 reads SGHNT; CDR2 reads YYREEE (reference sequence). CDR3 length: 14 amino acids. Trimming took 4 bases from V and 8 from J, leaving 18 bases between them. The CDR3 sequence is CASSVQGKGDGYTF. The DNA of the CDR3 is TGTGCCAGCAGCGTCCAGGGTAAGGGTGACGGCTACACCTTC.

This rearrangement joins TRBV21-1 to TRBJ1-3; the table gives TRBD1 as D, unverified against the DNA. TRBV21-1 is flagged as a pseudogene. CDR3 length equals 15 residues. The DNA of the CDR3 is TGTGCCAGCAGCCGACAGGGGGCCTCTGGAAACACCATATATTTT. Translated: CASSRQGASGNTIYF.

CDR3 bases: TGTGCCAGCGGTCCTAAGGGCTCCTATAATTCACCCCTCCACTTT. Protein product: CASGPKGSYNSPLHF. The chain recombines TRBV6-5 with TRBJ1-6, with no clear D. V was shortened by 8 bases and J by 0 bases, with 11 bases between the two germline ends. Germline CDR1 reads MNHEY; CDR2 reads SVGAGI. The CDR3 loop spans 15 amino acids.

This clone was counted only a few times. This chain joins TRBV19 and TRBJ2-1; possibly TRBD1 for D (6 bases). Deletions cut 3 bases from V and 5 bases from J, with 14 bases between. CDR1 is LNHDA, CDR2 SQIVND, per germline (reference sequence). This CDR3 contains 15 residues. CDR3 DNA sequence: TGTGCCAGTAGTATGACTGGGGGCTTCAACAATGAGCAGTTCTTC. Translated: CASSMTGGFNNEQFF.

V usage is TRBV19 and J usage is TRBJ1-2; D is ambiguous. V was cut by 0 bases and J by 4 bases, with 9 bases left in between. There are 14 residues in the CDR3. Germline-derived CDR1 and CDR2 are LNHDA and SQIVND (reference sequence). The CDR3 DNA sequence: TGTGCCAGTAGTATAGATCTGGGGTTCTATGGCTACACCTTC. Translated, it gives CASSIDLGFYGYTF.

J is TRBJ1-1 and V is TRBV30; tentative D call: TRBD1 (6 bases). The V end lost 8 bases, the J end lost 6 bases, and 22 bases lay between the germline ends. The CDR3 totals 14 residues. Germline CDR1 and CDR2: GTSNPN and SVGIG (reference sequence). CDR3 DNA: TGTGCCCGTCGTGAGGGGGGAAGTTACCCTGAAGCTTTCTTT. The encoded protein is CARREGGSYPEAFF.

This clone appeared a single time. CDR3 nucleotides: TGCGCCAGCAGCTTGGCGCGGGGCACGAACACCGGGGAGCTGTTTTTT. It encodes CASSLARGTNTGELFF. The chain carries TRBV5-1 and TRBJ2-2, with a tentative D call TRBD2 (6 bases). CDR3 size: 16 residues. V gave up 0 bases and J gave up 0 bases, with 9 bases separating them. Germline CDR1 SGHRS, CDR2 YFSETQ. Full variable domain (rest looked up from reference TRBV5-1 and TRBJ2-2): KAGVTQTPRYLIKTRGQQVTLSCSPISGHRSVSWYQQTPGQGLQFLFEYFSETQRNKGNFPGRFSGRQFSNSRSEMNVSTLELGDSALYLCASSLARGTNTGELFFGEGSRLTVL.

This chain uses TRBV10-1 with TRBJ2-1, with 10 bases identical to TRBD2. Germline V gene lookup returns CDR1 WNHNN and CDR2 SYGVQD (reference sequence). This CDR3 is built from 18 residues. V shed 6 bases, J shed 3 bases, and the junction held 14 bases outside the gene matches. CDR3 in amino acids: CASSPSLLAGGSYNEQFF. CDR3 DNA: TGCGCCAGCAGCCCGAGTCTGTTAGCGGGAGGTAGCTACAATGAGCAGTTCTTC.

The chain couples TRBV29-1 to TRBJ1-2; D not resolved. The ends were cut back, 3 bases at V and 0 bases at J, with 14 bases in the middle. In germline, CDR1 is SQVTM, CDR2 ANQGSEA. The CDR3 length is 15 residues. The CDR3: CSVDSGRNPNYGYTF. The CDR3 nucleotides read TGCAGCGTTGATTCAGGACGGAATCCTAACTATGGCTACACCTTC.

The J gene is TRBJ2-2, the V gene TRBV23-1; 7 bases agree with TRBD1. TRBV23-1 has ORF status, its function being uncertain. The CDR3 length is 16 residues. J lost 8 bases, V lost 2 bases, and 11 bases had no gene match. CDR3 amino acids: CASSQKTGRRVGELFF. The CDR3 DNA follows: TGCGCCAGCAGTCAAAAGACAGGGCGCAGAGTGGGGGAGCTGTTTTTT.

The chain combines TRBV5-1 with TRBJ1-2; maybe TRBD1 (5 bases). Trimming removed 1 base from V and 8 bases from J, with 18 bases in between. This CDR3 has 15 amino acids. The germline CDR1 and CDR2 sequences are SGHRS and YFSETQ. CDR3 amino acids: CASSLSVSGTEGYTF. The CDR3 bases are TGCGCCAGCAGCTTGTCCGTGTCCGGGACTGAGGGCTACACCTTC.

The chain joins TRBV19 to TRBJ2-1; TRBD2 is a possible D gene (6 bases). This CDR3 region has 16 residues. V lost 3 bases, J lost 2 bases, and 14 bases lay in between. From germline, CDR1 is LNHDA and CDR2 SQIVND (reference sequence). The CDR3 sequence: CASSIASVIPYNEQFF. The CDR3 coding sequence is TGTGCCAGTAGTATCGCTAGCGTCATCCCCTACAATGAGCAGTTCTTC.

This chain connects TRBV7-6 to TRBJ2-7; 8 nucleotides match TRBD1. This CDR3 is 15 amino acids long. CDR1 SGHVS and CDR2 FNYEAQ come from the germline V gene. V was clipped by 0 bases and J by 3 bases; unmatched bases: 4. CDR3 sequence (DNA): TGTGCCAGCAGCTTAGCCCCAGACAGGGGCTACGAGCAGTACTTC. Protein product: CASSLAPDRGYEQYF. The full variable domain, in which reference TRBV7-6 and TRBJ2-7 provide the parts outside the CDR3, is GAGVSQSPRYKVTKRGQDVALRCDPISGHVSLYWYRQALGQGPEFLTYFNYEAQQDKSGLPNDRFSAERPEGSISTLTIQRTEQRDSAMYRCASSLAPDRGYEQYFGPGTRLTVT.

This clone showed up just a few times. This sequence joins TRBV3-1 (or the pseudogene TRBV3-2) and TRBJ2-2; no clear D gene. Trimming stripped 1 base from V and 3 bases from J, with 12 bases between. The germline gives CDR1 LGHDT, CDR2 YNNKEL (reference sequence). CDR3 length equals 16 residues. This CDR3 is CASSQGWKQDTGELFF. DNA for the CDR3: TGTGCCAGCAGCCAAGGGTGGAAGCAGGACACCGGGGAGCTGTTTTTT.